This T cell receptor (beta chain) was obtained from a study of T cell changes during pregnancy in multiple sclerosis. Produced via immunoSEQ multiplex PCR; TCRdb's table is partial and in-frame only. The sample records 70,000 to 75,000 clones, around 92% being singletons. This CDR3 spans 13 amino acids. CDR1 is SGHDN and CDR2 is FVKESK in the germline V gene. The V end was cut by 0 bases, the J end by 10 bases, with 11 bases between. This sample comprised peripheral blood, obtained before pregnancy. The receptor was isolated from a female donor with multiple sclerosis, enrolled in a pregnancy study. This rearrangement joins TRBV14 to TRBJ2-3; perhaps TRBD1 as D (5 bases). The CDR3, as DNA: TGTGCCAGCAGCCAAGAAAACAGGCAATCGCAGTATTTT. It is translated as CASSQENRQSQYF.